This TCR beta chain stems from a study of neurological immune-mediated disorders. Study-wide context: Within the group of 35 or so multiple sclerosis patients, approximately 31 were relapsing-remitting, while 3 were secondary progressive.

This clonotype was recorded many times. The antigen is unknown. 5'RACE employing 10-nucleotide random UMIs yielded the cDNA. TCRdb fed the 5' RACE reads into MiXCR, producing one record per CDR3 protein. The sample contains 39,000 or so distinct CDR3 sequences, more than 2% of which appear only once. V was cut by 6 bases and J by 10 bases, with 19 bases left in between. The CDR3 spans 15 residues. Findings and limits, study-wide: One cluster of related CDR3 sequences contained, by phylogenetic grouping, the repertoires of 18 of 34 multiple sclerosis patients and formed a possible signature. None of the CDR3 amino acid sequences of expanded clones were shared across subjects, and this suggested private repertoires in all groups.

The TCR sequence derives from a man aged 25 to 45 with multiple sclerosis. The source material was PBMCs. The chain combines TRBV12-3 or TRBV12-4 with TRBJ1-6; D gene uncertain. DNA of the CDR3: TGTGCCAGCAGCCCTCAAGTCGTAGTGGACTCACCCCTCCACTTT. Translating it yields CASSPQVVVDSPLHF.